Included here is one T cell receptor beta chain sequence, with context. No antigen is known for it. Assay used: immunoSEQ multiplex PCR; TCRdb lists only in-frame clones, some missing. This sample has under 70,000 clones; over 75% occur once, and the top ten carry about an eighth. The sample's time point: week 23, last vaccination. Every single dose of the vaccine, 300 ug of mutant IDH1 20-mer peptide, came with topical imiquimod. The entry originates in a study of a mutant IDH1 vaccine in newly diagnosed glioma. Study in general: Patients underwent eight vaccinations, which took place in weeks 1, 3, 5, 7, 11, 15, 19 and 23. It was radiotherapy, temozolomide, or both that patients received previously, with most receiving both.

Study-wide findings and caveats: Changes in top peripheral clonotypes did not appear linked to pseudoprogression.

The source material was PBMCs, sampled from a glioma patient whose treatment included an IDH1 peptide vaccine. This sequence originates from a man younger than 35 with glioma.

The CDR3 bases are TGTGCCAGCAGCCCAGCCCCACAGCTCTATGAAGCTTTCTTT. Protein sequence: CASSPAPQLYEAFF. The gene calls are TRBV7-3 and TRBJ1-1; no clear D. Deletions cut 5 bases from V and 7 bases from J, with 17 bases between. Looked up from germline, CDR1 is SGHTA and CDR2 is FQGTGA. This CDR3 is 14 amino acids long.